The 28 T cell receptor gamma chains below come from one sample, sequenced in a study of Vδ1+ human thymocytes. The study, taken as a whole, reports: In the thymus, TRG and TRD repertoires looked highly polyclonal with Gaussian CDR3 lengths.

The template was reverse-transcribed extracted RNA. Pooled V-gene forward primers with one constant-region reverse primer generated the CDR3 amplicons by multiplex PCR. TCRdb re-called clones from the multiplex PCR reads via CATT. The table shows about 36,000 gamma-chain clones, with 20% to 25% occurring only once. Antigens for these TCRs are unknown. Sequencing was done on a sample of Vdelta1+ gamma-delta thymocytes from the thymus. Described subset: FACS-sorted CD3+ TCRalphabeta- TCRVdelta1+ TCRVdelta2- thymocytes. All receptors derive from a girl in the first two years of life who had congenital heart surgery.

This chain connects TRGV4 to TRGJ1 or TRGJ2. The CDR3 loop spans 11 amino acids. Germline CDR1 EGSTGY, CDR2 YDSYTSSV. V lost 9 bases, J lost 6 bases, and 8 bases stayed unmatched. The CDR3 DNA reads as TGTGCCACCCCCGACCGTTATAAGAAACTCTTT. This encodes CATPDRYKKLF.

This clone was found once. The chain uses TRGV9 and TRGJ1 or TRGJ2. The CDR3 totals 17 residues. Germline loops: CDR1 GITISATS, CDR2 ISYDGTV (reference sequence). V lost 0 bases and J lost 3; bases outside the gene matches: 14. The CDR3 DNA sequence: TGTGCCTTGTGGGAGGTGCGATTCCCTGAATTTTATTATAAGAAACTCTTT. It yields the protein CALWEVRFPEFYYKKLF.

Of note for this clone: This sample includes further DNA sequences coding for the same CDR3. The rearrangement joins TRGV2 to TRGJ1 or TRGJ2. Germline V CDR1 and CDR2: EGSNGY, YDSYNSKV. The V segment lost 0 bases and the J segment 9 bases; nucleotides outside the gene matches: 5. The CDR3 runs 12 residues. CDR3 region: CATWDGPIKKLF. Written as DNA, the CDR3 is TGTGCCACCTGGGACGGGCCCATTAAGAAACTCTTT.

The chain uses TRGV2 and TRGJP2. V dropped 1 base and J dropped 0; count of bases not matched to a gene: 5. Germline loops: CDR1 EGSNGY, CDR2 YDSYNSKV. The CDR3 runs to 16 residues. CDR3 in DNA: TGTGCCACCTGGGACGGTGGATATAGTAGTGATTGGATCAAGACGTTT. Amino acid sequence: CATWDGGYSSDWIKTF.

With regard to this clone: Other DNA sequences within the sample encode an identical CDR3. The chain links TRGV9 to TRGJP2. The germline V gene has CDR1 GITISATS and CDR2 ISYDGTV (reference sequence). The CDR3 runs 14 residues. With V trimmed by 2 bases and J by 2 bases, 2 bases remained unmatched. The CDR3 sequence: CALWEGSSDWIKTF. The CDR3 DNA follows: TGTGCCTTGTGGGAGGGCAGTAGTGATTGGATCAAGACGTTT.

The chain uses TRGV3 and TRGJ1 or TRGJ2. This CDR3 is built from 12 residues. Germline CDR1 is VTNTFY and CDR2 is YDVSTARD (reference sequence). V shed 0 bases, J shed 9 bases, and the junction held 5 bases outside the gene matches. CDR3 amino acids: CATWDRTIKKLF. Written as DNA, the CDR3 is TGTGCCACCTGGGACAGGACCATTAAGAAACTCTTT.

This chain joins TRGV9 and TRGJP1. The J segment lost 7 bases and the V segment lost 0 bases, leaving 5 bases of the junction unmatched. This CDR3 region has 14 residues. The germline CDR1 and CDR2 sequences are GITISATS and ISYDGTV (reference sequence). Here the CDR3 reads CALWEVRSGWFKIF. In DNA form, the CDR3 reads TGTGCCTTGTGGGAGGTGCGTAGTGGTTGGTTCAAGATATTT.

Worth noting for this clone: This sample also contains other DNA sequences that code for the same CDR3. This chain joins TRGV4 and TRGJP2. This CDR3 spans 14 amino acids. Germline loops: CDR1 EGSTGY, CDR2 YDSYTSSV. The ends lost 5 bases at V and 0 bases at J; junction bases unmatched: 3. CDR3 nucleotide sequence: TGTGCCACCTGGGTTTATAGTAGTGATTGGATCAAGACGTTT. This sequence encodes CATWVYSSDWIKTF.

The chain couples TRGV4 to TRGJ1 or TRGJ2. The germline CDR1 and CDR2 sequences are EGSTGY and YDSYTSSV. CDR3 length equals 14 residues. After removal of 0 bases from V and 7 bases from J, the junction contained 9 bases not matched to a gene. In nucleotides, the CDR3 is TGTGCCACCTGGGATGGGATTTCGGGGTATAAGAAACTCTTT. Its translation is CATWDGISGYKKLF.

The chain employs TRGV9 and TRGJ1 or TRGJ2. The CDR3 extends over 15 amino acids. V trimming: 3 bases; J trimming: 5 bases; junction bases outside the gene matches: 13. Germline values: CDR1 GITISATS, CDR2 ISYDGTV (reference sequence). The CDR3 spells CALWETPRTNYKKLF. The CDR3 DNA follows: TGTGCCTTGTGGGAGACCCCAAGGACTAATTATAAGAAACTCTTT.

The sample holds a few counts of this clone. The genes are TRGV5 and TRGJP2. V trimming: 0 bases; J trimming: 8 bases; junction bases outside the gene matches: 3. Germline CDR1 and CDR2: VINAFY and YDVSNSKD. The CDR3 is 13 amino acids. DNA of the CDR3: TGTGCCACCTGGGACAGGCGCGATTGGATCAAGACGTTT. This codes for CATWDRRDWIKTF.

This clone was picked up a small number of times. J is TRGJ1 or TRGJ2 and V is TRGV9. The V gene end was trimmed by 1 base and the J gene end by 0 bases; junction bases not matched to a gene: 9. Germline lookup yields CDR1 GITISATS and CDR2 ISYDGTV (reference sequence). The CDR3 is made up of 16 amino acids. CDR3 sequence reads: CALWEVLSENYYKKLF. The CDR3 coding sequence is TGTGCCTTGTGGGAGGTCCTCTCCGAGAATTATTATAAGAAACTCTTT.

This clone has only a few counts. The V call is TRGV2, the J call TRGJ1 or TRGJ2. V lost 2 bases, J lost 10 bases, and 8 bases stayed unmatched. The CDR3 has 12 amino acids. CDR1 and CDR2 from the germline V gene are EGSNGY and YDSYNSKV. As DNA, the CDR3 is TGTGCCACCTGGGACGCCTTTCAGAAGAAACTCTTT. This codes for CATWDAFQKKLF.

This clone was recorded a few times. This chain connects TRGV9 to TRGJP2. Germline V CDR1 and CDR2: GITISATS, ISYDGTV (reference sequence). V lost 4 bases to trimming and J lost 2 bases; unmatched junction nucleotides: 10. This CDR3 spans 16 amino acids. The CDR3 nucleotides are TGTGCCTTGTGGGATGGGGTTAAGAGTAGTGATTGGATCAAGACGTTT. Translated: CALWDGVKSSDWIKTF.

This clone has more than one count but fewer than ten. The chain uses TRGV4 and TRGJ1 or TRGJ2. The CDR3 has 12 residues. Germline CDR1 is EGSTGY and CDR2 is YDSYTSSV. Trimming took 4 bases from V and 11 from J; bases not matched to a gene: 11. The CDR3 DNA reads TGTGCCACCTGGGACCCACCGGCCCAGAAACTCTTT. Translating it yields CATWDPPAQKLF.

Only a few counts were recorded for this clone. The chain has TRGV4 and TRGJ1 or TRGJ2. The V gene end was trimmed by 2 bases and the J gene end by 3 bases; junction bases not matched to a gene: 7. Germline V gene data show CDR1 as EGSTGY and CDR2 as YDSYTSSV. The length of the CDR3 is 14 residues. For the CDR3, the DNA is TGTGCCACCTGGGATGCGCACCTTTATTATAAGAAACTCTTT. This gives the protein CATWDAHLYYKKLF.

This clone was seen more than once but under ten times. An end of the junction does not agree with germline; a read error may underlie this. The chain employs TRGV8 and TRGJ1 or TRGJ2. CDR3 length equals 11 residues. The germline V gene encodes CDR1 VENAVY and CDR2 YDSYNSRV. The CDR3 sequence: CATRDPYKKLF. In DNA form, the CDR3 reads TGTGCCACCCGGGATCCGTATAAGAAACTCTTT.

V gene TRGV9 combines with J gene TRGJ1 or TRGJ2. The germline V gene has CDR1 GITISATS and CDR2 ISYDGTV (reference sequence). CDR3 length: 13 amino acids. V shed 3 bases, J shed 8 bases, and the junction held 10 bases outside the gene matches. In DNA form, the CDR3 reads TGTGCCTTGTGGGAGTTCGCCCTCCATAAGAAACTCTTT. It translates to CALWEFALHKKLF.

This clone was counted a few times. The chain is built from TRGV3 and TRGJ1 or TRGJ2. Germline assignment: CDR1 VTNTFY and CDR2 YDVSTARD (reference sequence). The junction had 6 bases not matched to a gene; V was cut back by 1 base and J by 9 bases. The CDR3 is 12 amino acids. CDR3 nucleotides: TGTGCCACCTGGGACAGCGCTCTTAAGAAACTCTTT. Translation: CATWDSALKKLF.

Worth noting for this clone: The junction differs from germline at one of its ends, possibly a read error. This chain links TRGV3 with TRGJ1 or TRGJ2. The CDR3 runs to 14 residues. Germline V gives CDR1 VTNTFY, CDR2 YDVSTARD (reference sequence). In DNA form, the CDR3 reads TGTGCCGCCTGGGACAGGGGGATGTGGTATAAGAAACTCTTT. Amino acids: CAAWDRGMWYKKLF.

J is TRGJ1 or TRGJ2 and V is TRGV3. Germline V gives CDR1 VTNTFY, CDR2 YDVSTARD (reference sequence). CDR3 size: 10 residues. Trimming at V came to 3 bases and at J to 12 bases, leaving 5 bases not matched to a gene. The DNA for the CDR3 is TGTGCCACCTGGGACTCATGGAAACTCTTT. It specifies CATWDSWKLF.

With regard to this clone: Germline and junction disagree at one end, which may indicate a read error. J is TRGJ1 or TRGJ2 and V is TRGV8. Germline CDR1 and CDR2: VENAVY and YDSYNSRV. The CDR3 is 14 amino acids. For the CDR3, the DNA is TGTGCCACCTGGGATCCTACCTTAAGTTATAAGAAACTATTT. It is translated as CATWDPTLSYKKLF.

This clone was found a few times. A junction boundary mismatches the germline segment, possibly from a read error. The chain has TRGV3 and TRGJ1 or TRGJ2. Germline V gene lookup returns CDR1 VTNTFY and CDR2 YDVSTARD (reference sequence). The CDR3 is made up of 13 amino acids. This chain's CDR3 is CATWGRLCYKKLF. The CDR3, as DNA: TGTGCCACCTGGGGCAGGCTTTGCTATAAGAAACTCTTT.

This clone appeared a few times. The V gene is TRGV5, the J gene TRGJ1 or TRGJ2. The germline gives CDR1 VINAFY, CDR2 YDVSNSKD. After removal of 6 bases from V and 12 bases from J, the junction contained 11 bases not matched to a gene. This CDR3 is 11 amino acids long. CDR3 DNA: TGTGCCACCTGGAGGTATGAGTGGAAACTCTTT. It encodes CATWRYEWKLF.

The rearrangement uses TRGV9 and TRGJ1 or TRGJ2. V dropped 0 bases and J dropped 4; count of bases not matched to a gene: 3. Germline lookup yields CDR1 GITISATS and CDR2 ISYDGTV (reference sequence). This CDR3 is 13 amino acids long. The DNA for the CDR3 is TGTGCCTTGTGGGAGGTGGGCTATTATAAGAAACTCTTT. It yields the protein CALWEVGYYKKLF.

This clone was observed a handful of times. V gene TRGV2 combines with J gene TRGJP2. Germline CDR1 and CDR2: EGSNGY and YDSYNSKV. This CDR3 comprises 15 residues. The trim removed 3 bases at V and 2 bases at J, leaving 6 bases unmatched. In nucleotides, the CDR3 is TGTGCCACCTGGGACTTTTCAAGTAGTGATTGGATCAAGACGTTT. Translation gives CATWDFSSSDWIKTF.

This clone is medium-sized by share. Other DNA sequences in this specimen translate into the identical CDR3. V gene TRGV2 combines with J gene TRGJ1 or TRGJ2. The germline V gene has CDR1 EGSNGY and CDR2 YDSYNSKV. The CDR3 totals 13 residues. V dropped 1 base and J dropped 3; count of bases not matched to a gene: 3. The CDR3 DNA reads TGTGCCACCTGGGACGGAATTTATTATAAGAAACTCTTT. It specifies CATWDGIYYKKLF.

For this clone: Distinct nucleotide sequences in the sample also encode this CDR3. The genes are TRGV2 and TRGJ1 or TRGJ2. CDR3 size: 12 residues. Germline CDR1 is EGSNGY and CDR2 is YDSYNSKV. With V trimmed by 0 bases and J by 9 bases, 5 bases remained unmatched. The DNA of the CDR3 is TGTGCCACCTGGGACGGGCAAGGTAAGAAACTCTTT. Its protein product is CATWDGQGKKLF.